The rows below give T cell receptor beta chains drawn from one sample of a study of cytomegalovirus exposure and HLA in healthy donors. TCRdb keeps only in-frame clones here, not all; method: immunoSEQ multiplex PCR. The table includes under 200,000 clones, over 70% detected once. Sequencing used PBMCs. These receptors all come from a male donor in good health and CMV-seropositive. The CDR3 runs from the conserved cysteine through the conserved F or W. Fields, in order: J gene, clone size, V gene, D gene, CDR3 protein, CDR3 DNA. A D gene is named only where the DNA matches it firmly. Clone size is shown for a subset of rows, as once, few, many or a class of expanded clone.

TRBJ1-3,NA,TRBV5-6,TRBD1,CASSLAGTGPSTIYF,TGTGCCAGCAGCTTGGCTGGGACAGGGCCGAGCACCATATATTTT
TRBJ1-5,few,TRBV6-5,NA,CASRAGVAFNQPQHF,TGTGCCAGCAGAGCAGGGGTGGCTTTCAATCAGCCCCAGCATTTT
TRBJ1-2,few,TRBV4-3,TRBD1,CASSPNLRGDMRGTF,TGCGCCAGCAGCCCCAATCTCAGGGGGGATATGAGGGGCACCTTC
TRBJ2-7,NA,TRBV7-9,TRBD1,CASSVHRGRGDYEQYF,TGTGCCAGCAGCGTGCACAGGGGGCGCGGGGATTACGAGCAGTACTTC
TRBJ2-7,once,TRBV2,TRBD2,CASSGLAGGPDEQYF,TGTGCCAGCAGTGGACTAGCGGGGGGGCCGGACGAGCAGTACTTC
TRBJ1-2,NA,TRBV6-5,TRBD1,CASRDREYGYTF,TGTGCCAGCAGGGACAGGGAATATGGCTACACCTTC
TRBJ1-1,few,TRBV9,TRBD1,CASSVAEDRAGNTEAFF,TGTGCCAGCAGCGTAGCTGAGGACAGGGCAGGAAACACTGAAGCTTTCTTT
TRBJ2-3,once,TRBV6-5,NA,CASSYSGQGPRDTQYF,TGTGCCAGCAGTTACTCCGGACAAGGGCCTCGGGATACGCAGTATTTT
TRBJ2-3,few,TRBV5-1,TRBD2,CASSLMGTSGSTDTQYF,TGCGCCAGCAGCTTGATGGGGACTAGCGGTAGCACAGATACGCAGTATTTT
TRBJ2-7,NA,TRBV1,NA,CTSSQVPTPHYEQYF,TGCACCAGCAGCCAGGTACCTACCCCTCATTACGAGCAGTACTTC
TRBJ2-3,NA,TRBV14,NA,CASSQDPRGFRFPDTQYF,TGTGCCAGCAGCCAAGATCCACGGGGGTTTAGGTTTCCAGATACGCAGTATTTT
TRBJ2-3,NA,TRBV2,TRBD2,CASSPLAGGATDTQYF,TGTGCCAGCAGTCCTCTAGCGGGGGGGGCCACAGATACGCAGTATTTT
TRBJ1-4,NA,TRBV27,NA,CASSLEGLYNEKLFF,TGTGCCAGCAGCTTAGAGGGACTGTATAATGAAAAACTGTTTTTT
TRBJ2-7,NA,TRBV9,NA,CASSVGTGLYEQYF,TGTGCCAGCAGCGTCGGGACTGGCCTCTACGAGCAGTACTTC
TRBJ1-2,NA,TRBV30,NA,CAWRLGGQVLGGYTF,TGTGCCTGGCGACTGGGGGGTCAAGTCTTAGGCGGCTACACCTTC
TRBJ1-4,NA,TRBV19,NA,CASSIQGSVIGEKLFF,TGTGCCAGTAGTATTCAGGGTTCAGTTATTGGAGAAAAACTGTTTTTT
TRBJ1-1,NA,TRBV2,NA,CASSDSPDNRASEAFF,TGTGCCAGCAGTGACTCTCCGGACAACAGGGCGTCTGAAGCTTTCTTT
TRBJ2-2,NA,TRBV11-3,TRBD2,CASSRRGGSNTGELFF,TGTGCCAGCAGCCGTCGGGGGGGATCGAACACCGGGGAGCTGTTTTTT
TRBJ1-4,few,TRBV29-1,TRBD1,CSVGQGQGGEKLFF,TGCAGCGTTGGGCAGGGACAGGGTGGTGAAAAACTGTTTTTT
TRBJ2-3,NA,TRBV5-1,TRBD1,CASTPSGTGGDTQYF,TGCGCCAGCACACCTTCAGGGACAGGGGGGGATACGCAGTATTTT
TRBJ2-2,NA,TRBV30,TRBD2,CAWRERGRDTGELFF,TGTGCCTGGAGGGAGCGGGGGCGGGACACCGGGGAGCTGTTTTTT
TRBJ2-4,NA,TRBV5-1,NA,CASSIGPGMENIQYF,TGCGCCAGCAGCATCGGACCCGGGATGGAAAACATTCAGTACTTC
TRBJ2-2,NA,TRBV5-4,NA,CASSLGAPTNTGELFF,TGTGCCAGCAGCTTGGGGGCTCCGACCAACACCGGGGAGCTGTTTTTT
TRBJ2-7,NA,TRBV30,NA,CAWTGGTYEQYF,TGTGCCTGGACAGGGGGGACCTACGAGCAGTACTTC
TRBJ2-5,NA,TRBV6-6,TRBD2,CASTKLAGETQYF,TGTGCCAGCACCAAACTAGCGGGGGAGACCCAGTACTTC
TRBJ2-3,few,TRBV2,TRBD1,CASSIRTGGVITDTQYF,TGTGCCAGCAGTATCCGGACAGGGGGCGTAATCACAGATACGCAGTATTTT
TRBJ2-4,NA,TRBV18,NA,CASSPSGRREYIQYF,TGTGCCAGCTCACCATCGGGACGGCGGGAATACATTCAGTACTTC
TRBJ1-3,NA,TRBV30,NA,CAWARGRNTIYF,TGTGCCTGGGCACGGGGGAGAAACACCATATATTTT
TRBJ1-5,NA,TRBV9,NA,CASSVEGDQPQHF,TGTGCCAGCAGCGTCGAGGGAGATCAGCCCCAGCATTTT
TRBJ1-6,NA,TRBV18,TRBD1,CASSPQGAGYNSPLHF,TGTGCCAGCTCACCCCAGGGGGCCGGGTATAATTCACCCCTCCACTTT
TRBJ1-5,once,TRBV27,NA,CASAEQGGPFRNQPQHF,TGTGCCAGCGCGGAACAGGGCGGCCCCTTTCGCAATCAGCCCCAGCATTTT
TRBJ1-2,NA,TRBV30,NA,CAWSQNNYGYTF,TGTGCCTGGAGCCAGAATAACTATGGCTACACCTTC
TRBJ2-3,NA,TRBV30,TRBD2,CAWSDQFPGLAGADTQYF,TGTGCCTGGAGTGACCAATTCCCGGGACTAGCGGGGGCAGATACGCAGTATTTT
TRBJ1-1,NA,TRBV11-3,NA,CASSRSSNTEAFF,TGTGCCAGCAGCCGGTCTTCGAACACTGAAGCTTTCTTT
TRBJ2-7,once,TRBV5-1,TRBD1,CASSRSGQPFEEQYF,TGCGCCAGCAGCCGCTCGGGACAGCCCTTTGAGGAGCAGTACTTC
TRBJ1-6,NA,TRBV11-1,NA,CASSRGGAQRALHF,TGTGCCAGCAGCAGGGGGGGGGCCCAGCGAGCCCTCCACTTT
TRBJ2-3,few,TRBV5-1,NA,CASRDNPTGDTQYF,TGCGCCAGCCGGGACAACCCTACCGGGGATACGCAGTATTTT
TRBJ2-5,NA,TRBV6-6,TRBD1,CASSTYRDRRQETQYF,TGTGCCAGCAGTACCTACCGGGACAGGAGGCAAGAGACCCAGTACTTC
TRBJ1-1,few,TRBV30,TRBD1,CAWSSSPLRDRGSETFF,TGTGCCTGGAGTTCCTCTCCCCTTCGGGACAGGGGATCTGAAACTTTCTTT
TRBJ1-6,NA,TRBV2,NA,CASSDRARVSPLHF,TGTGCCAGCAGTGACAGGGCCAGGGTATCACCCCTCCACTTT
TRBJ1-1,NA,TRBV2,NA,CASTGAGTEAFF,TGTGCCAGCACAGGGGCTGGCACTGAAGCTTTCTTT
TRBJ1-6,NA,TRBV30,NA,CAWSVGRGNSPLHF,TGTGCCTGGAGTGTGGGCAGGGGTAATTCACCCCTCCACTTT
TRBJ2-1,NA,TRBV7-2,TRBD2,CASSRGSLAGGDNEQFF,TGTGCCAGCAGCCGGGGTTCCCTAGCGGGGGGGGACAATGAGCAGTTCTTC
TRBJ1-1,NA,TRBV6-5,TRBD1,CASRPGQGRTEAFF,TGTGCCAGCAGACCGGGACAGGGTCGGACTGAAGCTTTCTTT
TRBJ1-2,NA,TRBV7-9,NA,CASSLGRGRDRGYTF,TGTGCCAGCAGCCTCGGGAGAGGTAGGGATCGTGGCTACACCTTC
TRBJ1-6,NA,TRBV9,NA,CARIPTEDSPLHF,TGTGCCAGAATCCCTACGGAGGACTCACCCCTCCACTTT
TRBJ1-1,NA,TRBV6-5,TRBD1,CASSYPPGTEYGLHF,TGTGCCAGCAGTTACCCACCTGGGACAGAATACGGGCTACACTTT
TRBJ1-4,once,TRBV25-1,TRBD1,CASRPGQGATNEKLFF,TGTGCCAGCAGACCCGGACAGGGGGCAACTAATGAAAAACTGTTTTTT
TRBJ1-3,NA,TRBV4-2,NA,CASSAWGETAGNTIYF,TGTGCCAGCAGCGCCTGGGGGGAGACTGCTGGAAACACCATATATTTT
TRBJ1-3,NA,TRBV6-1,NA,CASEPGTTGNTIYF,TGTGCCAGTGAGCCGGGGACAACTGGAAACACCATATATTTT
TRBJ1-2,NA,TRBV5-1,TRBD1,CASSPTGAQLGGGYTF,TGCGCCAGCAGCCCGACAGGGGCACAACTAGGGGGTGGCTACACCTTC
TRBJ2-3,NA,TRBV6-6,NA,CASRPETSTDTQYF,TGTGCCAGCAGGCCCGAGACTAGCACAGATACGCAGTATTTT
TRBJ2-5,NA,TRBV7-6,TRBD1,CASSLRLRTGPKETQYF,TGTGCCAGCAGCTTACGTCTCCGGACAGGGCCGAAGGAGACCCAGTACTTC